This T cell receptor (beta chain) was captured in a study of cytomegalovirus exposure and HLA in healthy donors. The CDR3 runs 14 residues. Per germline, CDR1 LNHDA and CDR2 SQIVND (reference sequence). With V trimmed by 2 bases and J by 5 bases, 4 bases remained unmatched. The primer mix had 60 Vbeta and 13 Jbeta primers. Only in-frame clones appear in the TCRdb table, and some are missing; sequencing was by immunoSEQ multiplex PCR. The data hold some 170,000 clones, with under 85% observed a single time. Notes on the study in general: In all likelihood, a cluster of highly shared sequence variants was a sequencing artifact. Some public TCRs appeared in many individuals, while most sequences were rare.

Notes on this clone: The antigen remains unidentified.

This chain uses TRBV19 with TRBJ2-3; 7 positions match TRBD1. The receptor was isolated from a middle-aged man in good health and CMV-seropositive. The material sequenced was PBMCs. CDR3 DNA: TGTGCCAGTAGTATACGAAGGGGGCTAGATACGCAGTATTTT. Translating gives CASSIRRGLDTQYF.